A selection of T cell receptor beta chains follows, all from one sample in a study of liver allograft versus peripheral blood T cells. TCRdb redid the calling of the reads with MiXCR, one entry per CDR3 protein. The repertoire has 13,000 or so distinct CDR3 sequences, around a sixth of them found once; the top ten carry roughly 2%. These receptors were collected from a human patient who had a liver transplant. The graft donor may account for some of the T cells. Both conserved end residues are part of each CDR3. The order of the fields is clone size, D gene, J gene, V gene, CDR3 length, CDR3 DNA, CDR3 protein. A D gene is named only where the DNA matches it firmly. Not all rows give a size; the values are once, few, many and, for expanded clones, a class.

clone_size: .; d_call: .; j_call: TRBJ2-7; v_call: TRBV12-3/TRBV12-4; cdr3_length: 14; cdr3_nt: TGTGCCAGCAGGCGAACAGGGGAGGGCTACGAGCAGTACTTC; cdr3_aa: CASRRTGEGYEQYF
clone_size: few; d_call: TRBD1; j_call: TRBJ2-5; v_call: TRBV19; cdr3_length: 14; cdr3_nt: TGTGCCAGTAAATTTGGGACAGGAGAAGAGACCCAGTACTTC; cdr3_aa: CASKFGTGEETQYF
clone_size: .; d_call: .; j_call: TRBJ2-7; v_call: TRBV7-9; cdr3_length: 16; cdr3_nt: TGTGCCAGCAGCCGCGGTCTTGAGCTGTACGCCTACGAGCAGTACTTC; cdr3_aa: CASSRGLELYAYEQYF
clone_size: large; d_call: .; j_call: TRBJ1-4; v_call: TRBV30; cdr3_length: 12; cdr3_nt: TGTGCCTGGGACAGGCCTAATGAAAAACTGTTTTTT; cdr3_aa: CAWDRPNEKLFF
clone_size: large; d_call: .; j_call: TRBJ1-2; v_call: TRBV6-5; cdr3_length: 12; cdr3_nt: TGTGCCAGCAGTCAATTTGCCTATGGCTACACCTTC; cdr3_aa: CASSQFAYGYTF
clone_size: .; d_call: TRBD2; j_call: TRBJ2-7; v_call: TRBV5-4; cdr3_length: 13; cdr3_nt: TGTGCCAGCAGCCCCGGACTAGCGGGGGAGCAGTACTTC; cdr3_aa: CASSPGLAGEQYF
clone_size: medium-sized; d_call: TRBD1; j_call: TRBJ1-5; v_call: TRBV6-5; cdr3_length: 15; cdr3_nt: TGTGCCAGCAGAGGAGGACAGGGCGGCAATCAGCCCCAGCATTTT; cdr3_aa: CASRGGQGGNQPQHF
clone_size: medium-sized; d_call: TRBD1; j_call: TRBJ1-5; v_call: TRBV19; cdr3_length: 13; cdr3_nt: TGTGCCAGTAGTGGCGACAGGGCTCAGCCCCAGCATTTT; cdr3_aa: CASSGDRAQPQHF
clone_size: .; d_call: TRBD1; j_call: TRBJ1-1; v_call: TRBV30; cdr3_length: 14; cdr3_nt: TGTGCCTGGAGTCCGGGACAGGGGGGTACTGAAGCTTTCTTT; cdr3_aa: CAWSPGQGGTEAFF
clone_size: .; d_call: .; j_call: TRBJ2-2; v_call: TRBV7-2; cdr3_length: 13; cdr3_nt: TGTGCCAGCAGCTTAGAAAACACCGGGGAGCTGTTTTTT; cdr3_aa: CASSLENTGELFF
clone_size: .; d_call: .; j_call: TRBJ2-3; v_call: TRBV7-9; cdr3_length: 16; cdr3_nt: TGTGCCAGCAGCTTAGTGTCGGGGAGTAGCACAAATACGCAGTATTTT; cdr3_aa: CASSLVSGSSTNTQYF
clone_size: .; d_call: .; j_call: TRBJ1-3; v_call: TRBV12-3/TRBV12-4; cdr3_length: 17; cdr3_nt: TGTGCCAGCAGGACAGACATCGATAGGCTCTCTGGAAACACCATATATTTT; cdr3_aa: CASRTDIDRLSGNTIYF
clone_size: few; d_call: .; j_call: TRBJ2-7; v_call: TRBV12-3/TRBV12-4; cdr3_length: 16; cdr3_nt: TGTGCCAGCAGCTCTTATATTGACAGCCGTTCCTACGAGCAGTACTTC; cdr3_aa: CASSSYIDSRSYEQYF
clone_size: .; d_call: .; j_call: TRBJ2-7; v_call: TRBV6-1; cdr3_length: 16; cdr3_nt: TGTGCCAGCAGTTACTCGGCGGAGGGGCTGTCCTACGAGCAGTACTTC; cdr3_aa: CASSYSAEGLSYEQYF
clone_size: many; d_call: .; j_call: TRBJ2-7; v_call: TRBV18; cdr3_length: 13; cdr3_nt: TGTGCCAGCTCAAATAGCGGCTCCTACGAGCAGTACTTC; cdr3_aa: CASSNSGSYEQYF
clone_size: medium-sized; d_call: .; j_call: TRBJ2-1; v_call: TRBV6-6; cdr3_length: 15; cdr3_nt: TGTGCCAGCAGTAACAGCAGAATAGATTACAATGAGCAGTTCTTC; cdr3_aa: CASSNSRIDYNEQFF
clone_size: .; d_call: .; j_call: TRBJ1-1; v_call: TRBV6-5; cdr3_length: 12; cdr3_nt: TGTGCCAGCAGTTACGGTGCAGGGGTAGCTTTCTTT; cdr3_aa: CASSYGAGVAFF
clone_size: few; d_call: .; j_call: TRBJ2-4; v_call: TRBV5-4; cdr3_length: 14; cdr3_nt: TGTGCCAGCAGCTTCTCTGACCGGGGGAACATTCAGTACTTC; cdr3_aa: CASSFSDRGNIQYF
clone_size: few; d_call: TRBD2; j_call: TRBJ2-3; v_call: TRBV30; cdr3_length: 14; cdr3_nt: TGTGCCTGTGCGACTAGCGGGGGTGGAGGTACGCAGTATTTT; cdr3_aa: CACATSGGGGTQYF
clone_size: .; d_call: TRBD2; j_call: TRBJ2-3; v_call: TRBV18; cdr3_length: 16; cdr3_nt: TGTGCCAGCTCACCACAACTAGCGGTGGACACAGATACGCAGTATTTT; cdr3_aa: CASSPQLAVDTDTQYF
clone_size: .; d_call: TRBD1; j_call: TRBJ1-5; v_call: TRBV5-6; cdr3_length: 17; cdr3_nt: TGTGCCAGCAGCTTGGGTTCCCAACAGGGGGGCAATCAGCCCCAGCATTTT; cdr3_aa: CASSLGSQQGGNQPQHF
clone_size: medium-sized; d_call: .; j_call: TRBJ2-1; v_call: TRBV10-3; cdr3_length: 15; cdr3_nt: TGTGCCATCAGTGGGGCGCAGAGCTCCTACAATGAGCAGTTCTTC; cdr3_aa: CAISGAQSSYNEQFF
clone_size: medium-sized; d_call: TRBD1; j_call: TRBJ1-2; v_call: TRBV19; cdr3_length: 15; cdr3_nt: TGTGCCAGTAGTCCGGCGGGACAGGGAGTAGCTGGCTACACCTTC; cdr3_aa: CASSPAGQGVAGYTF
clone_size: few; d_call: TRBD2; j_call: TRBJ2-2; v_call: TRBV7-2; cdr3_length: 15; cdr3_nt: TGTGCCAGCAGCCTCCGGACTAGCGGGAACGGGGAGCTGTTTTTT; cdr3_aa: CASSLRTSGNGELFF
clone_size: medium-sized; d_call: .; j_call: TRBJ1-1; v_call: TRBV24-1; cdr3_length: 13; cdr3_nt: TGTGCCACCATGAGGGGAGGCGACACTGAAGCTTTCTTT; cdr3_aa: CATMRGGDTEAFF
clone_size: medium-sized; d_call: .; j_call: TRBJ2-1; v_call: TRBV27; cdr3_length: 16; cdr3_nt: TGTGCCAGCAGTTCAGACCGGTTCGGGCTACTCAATGAGCAGTTCTTC; cdr3_aa: CASSSDRFGLLNEQFF
clone_size: many; d_call: .; j_call: TRBJ2-7; v_call: TRBV19; cdr3_length: 14; cdr3_nt: TGTGCCAGTAGTATGCTCGGGAGTCCCTACGAGCAGTACTTC; cdr3_aa: CASSMLGSPYEQYF
clone_size: medium-sized; d_call: TRBD2; j_call: TRBJ2-7; v_call: TRBV6-5; cdr3_length: 16; cdr3_nt: TGTGCCAGCAGTAAGGACGGACTAGCGCCGTCCTACGAGCAGTACTTC; cdr3_aa: CASSKDGLAPSYEQYF
clone_size: few; d_call: .; j_call: TRBJ1-1; v_call: TRBV12-3/TRBV12-4; cdr3_length: 12; cdr3_nt: TGTGCCAGCACCAGACGTGGCACTGAAGCTTTCTTT; cdr3_aa: CASTRRGTEAFF
clone_size: medium-sized; d_call: .; j_call: TRBJ1-6; v_call: TRBV19; cdr3_length: 12; cdr3_nt: TGTGCCAGTAGTAACTCGAATTCACCCCTCCACTTT; cdr3_aa: CASSNSNSPLHF
clone_size: many; d_call: .; j_call: TRBJ1-2; v_call: TRBV28; cdr3_length: 14; cdr3_nt: TGTGCCAGCAGTTTCGCACCCAGGCTGAGAGGCTACACCTTC; cdr3_aa: CASSFAPRLRGYTF
clone_size: few; d_call: .; j_call: TRBJ1-4; v_call: TRBV3-1; cdr3_length: 14; cdr3_nt: TGTGCCAGCAGCGATAGTAACCAAAAGGAAAAACTGTTTTTT; cdr3_aa: CASSDSNQKEKLFF
clone_size: few; d_call: TRBD2; j_call: TRBJ2-1; v_call: TRBV20-1; cdr3_length: 17; cdr3_nt: TGCAGTGCTGCCGGTAGCGGGAGGGCCAGCTCCTACAATGAGCAGTTCTTC; cdr3_aa: CSAAGSGRASSYNEQFF
clone_size: many; d_call: .; j_call: TRBJ1-2; v_call: TRBV7-2; cdr3_length: 14; cdr3_nt: TGTGCCAGCAGCTTAGTAGACACAGGGTTTGGCTACACCTTC; cdr3_aa: CASSLVDTGFGYTF
clone_size: .; d_call: .; j_call: TRBJ2-1; v_call: TRBV9; cdr3_length: 14; cdr3_nt: TGTGCCAGCAGCGTAGGGACAGAGAGCAATGAGCAGTTCTTC; cdr3_aa: CASSVGTESNEQFF